This TCR beta chain emerged from a study of Ad26.COV2.S vaccination and SARS-CoV-2 variants. In the study overall: Ad26.COV2.S arm of COV1001 included the donor.

Treatment reported: around 19 received Ad26.COV2.S at low or high dose, single or two shots; roughly five received placebo; per-sample allocation not given. Material that was analyzed had been drawn on day 63 after the first vaccine or placebo injection. Profiled with immunoSEQ multiplex PCR; TCRdb holds only in-frame clones, not every one. The table lists approximately 420,000 clones, 75% to 90% of them singletons. From germline, CDR1 is MDHEN and CDR2 SYDVKM. V lost 2 bases and J lost 0, with 2 bases in between. This CDR3 has 13 amino acids. Study-level findings and limits: It is possible that the TCR breadth and depth analyses underestimated the total T cell responses. Those who received the vaccine showed greater spike-specific TCR breadth than those given placebo.

Regarding this clone: Its antigen remains unidentified.

V is TRBV28 and J is TRBJ1-5; no definite D call. This material consisted of peripheral blood, taken in a trial of Ad26.COV2.S vaccine versus placebo. This clonotype was obtained from a person between 18 and 65 years old who received the Ad26.COV2.S COVID-19 vaccine or a placebo. The CDR3 protein is CASSLDSNQPQHF. CDR3 in DNA: TGTGCCAGCAGTTTAGATAGCAATCAGCCCCAGCATTTT.